This TCR beta chain was sequenced in a study of blood T cells in healthy people across ages. This CDR3 comprises 16 residues. Trimming took 3 bases from V and 4 from J, leaving 17 bases between them. It was with a sample-barcoded 5' primer and a J-beta primer mix that a second PCR of roughly 7 to 11 cycles was run. The template-switch adaptor was a 5' adaptor with 12 random nucleotides. It tagged each cDNA molecule. Samples each returned at least 2.5 million CDR3-containing paired-end reads. TCRdb itself ran the 5' RACE reads through MiXCR, one entry per CDR3 protein. The repertoire holds about 1.8 million distinct CDR3 sequences, about 50% seen once, with 2% to 2.5% in the top ten.

Input material: blood. The rearrangement uses TRBV12-3 or TRBV12-4 and TRBJ2-3; D may be TRBD1 or TRBD2 (6 bases each). This TCR derives from a woman aged 40 to 49 in good health. The CDR3 sequence is CASSFVGRGGADTQYF. CDR3 DNA: TGTGCCAGCAGTTTCGTTGGCAGGGGAGGAGCAGATACGCAGTATTTT.